A single sample gave rise to the 21 T cell receptor beta chains below, sequenced in a study of regulatory T cells in long-lasting Graves disease. Time point of the sample: newly diagnosed GD, antithyroid drugs for less than 3 months. After RNA was extracted from PBMCs, the TCR library was made from it. According to the study, TCR beta libraries were built with iRepertoire HTBI primers and CDR3-region Arm-PCR. TCRdb processed the multiplex PCR reads anew with MiXCR; each CDR3 protein has one entry. The data show 350,000 to 550,000 distinct CDR3 sequences, with approximately 15% seen just once and around a sixth held by the top ten. The data were also submitted as part of a second study, on T cells in Graves' hyperthyroidism and ophthalmopathy.

This specimen consisted of peripheral blood mononuclear cells (PBMCs), obtained at new diagnosis, from a patient treated with antithyroid drugs. The receptors stem from a woman between 45 and 65 years old with Graves disease.

There are many counts of this clonotype. The chain is built from TRBV20-1 and TRBJ2-7, with 8 bases lining up with TRBD2. CDR3 length: 17 residues. Germline CDR1 and CDR2: DFQATT and SNEGSKA (reference sequence). V was clipped by 1 base and J by 2 bases; unmatched bases: 13. In DNA form, the CDR3 reads TGCAGTGCTAGAGCCGTCGGGAGGGCCGTAATAACCTACGAGCAGTACTTC. It yields the protein CSARAVGRAVITYEQYF.

This clonotype has a handful of counts. The chain carries TRBV6-1 and TRBJ1-1; no clear D. The V end was cut by 7 bases, the J end by 0 bases, with 12 bases between. Germline CDR1 MNHNS, CDR2 SASEGT. The CDR3 consists of 14 residues. The CDR3 loop is CASKRVGMNTEAFF. Here the CDR3 DNA reads TGTGCCAGCAAACGGGTAGGGATGAACACTGAAGCTTTCTTT.

A few counts support this clonotype. With a much larger clone just one base away, this may be a read error. It is likely a read error, because the conserved phenylalanine at the end of the CDR3 is missing. The rearrangement links TRBV2 to TRBJ2-5; D is ambiguous. There are 13 residues in the CDR3. Germline assignment: CDR1 SNHLY and CDR2 FYNNEI. Between the trimmed V and J ends, which lost 4 bases and 2 bases, there was a span of 8 bases. The CDR3 region has the DNA TGTGCCAGCAGTGCGAATGATCAAGAGACCCAGTACTCC. This translates into CASSANDQETQYS.

Concerning this clonotype itself: The CDR3 carries no conserved terminal phenylalanine or tryptophan, so it likely arises from a read error. This chain joins TRBV28 and TRBJ2-2; the match to TRBD1 covers 8 bases. J gave up 6 bases and V 4 bases, and 4 bases lay outside the gene matches. The CDR3 sequence is 14 residues long. Germline loops: CDR1 MDHEN, CDR2 SYDVKM. The CDR3 nucleotides read TGTGCCAGCAGTTCACGGACAGGGTCCGGGGAGCTGTTTTCT. Its translation: CASSSRTGSGELFS.

There are many counts of this clonotype. Written as DNA, the CDR3 is TGCAGTGCTAGTCGGTTAGCGGGCTACAATGAGCAGTTCTTC. This sequence encodes CSASRLAGYNEQFF. This chain joins TRBV20-1 and TRBJ2-1; TRBD2 aligns across 7 bases. The J segment lost 3 bases and the V segment lost 3 bases, leaving 5 bases of the junction unmatched. Germline V CDR1 and CDR2: DFQATT, SNEGSKA (reference sequence). The CDR3 is 14 amino acids.

The chain has TRBV20-1 and TRBJ2-3; 11 bases agree with TRBD2. The CDR3 has 14 amino acids. The J segment lost 3 bases and the V segment lost 6 bases, leaving 5 bases of the junction unmatched. Looked up from germline, CDR1 is DFQATT and CDR2 is SNEGSKA (reference sequence). CDR3 loop: CSALAGGDTDTQYF. CDR3 DNA: TGCAGTGCCCTAGCGGGAGGAGATACAGATACGCAGTATTTT.

This clonotype has a single count. The CDR3 ends on some other residue instead of the conserved phenylalanine or tryptophan, so this is likely a read error. It is unclear where the CDR3 begins or ends on the DNA, so no DNA is shown, and the CDR3 is as TCRdb lists it. V and J are TRBV18 and TRBJ1-5. The CDR3 is 14 residues long, counting both termini. Germline CDR1 and CDR2: KGHSH and LQKENI. Here the CDR3 reads CASSPGDSDQPQQV.

In its sample, this clonotype was seen many times. J is TRBJ2-1 and V is TRBV11-1; D is unresolved. Trimming removed 2 bases at V and 1 base at J, with 18 bases between. This CDR3 spans 18 amino acids. Germline V lookup: CDR1 SGHAT, CDR2 FQDESV (reference sequence). Written as DNA, the CDR3 is TGTGCCAGCAGCTTAAACGGGCAGCCCATCTCTTCCTACAATGAGCAGTTCTTC. Translating it yields CASSLNGQPISSYNEQFF.

The chain links TRBV6-1 to TRBJ2-2; the match to TRBD2 covers 7 bases. Germline CDR1 is MNHNS and CDR2 is SASEGT. The length of the CDR3 is 14 residues. V lost 7 bases, J lost 9 bases, and 11 bases stayed unmatched. The chain's CDR3 is CASNREGRIWELFF. The DNA for the CDR3 is TGTGCCAGCAATAGGGAGGGTAGGATCTGGGAGCTGTTTTTT.

Ten or more counts support this clonotype. The V call is TRBV7-9, the J call TRBJ2-1; 10 positions agree with TRBD1. Germline CDR1 reads SEHNR; CDR2 reads FQNEAQ (reference sequence). The V and J ends lost 5 bases and 2 bases, in that order; junction bases with no gene match: 6. The length of the CDR3 is 16 residues. The CDR3 spells CASSPPGTGAYNEQFF. The CDR3 nucleotides are TGTGCCAGCAGCCCTCCAGGGACAGGGGCCTACAATGAGCAGTTCTTC.

This clonotype was seen many times. The V call is TRBV6-2 or TRBV6-3, the J call TRBJ2-5; 9 positions agree with TRBD2. This CDR3 has 17 residues. With 6 bases clipped from V and 5 bases from J, the junction kept 16 bases outside the gene matches. Germline assignment: CDR1 MNHEY and CDR2 SVGEGT. The CDR3 DNA is TGTGCCAGCAGGAACGACTTAGCGGGAGTTCGGGGTGAGACCCAGTACTTC. As protein: CASRNDLAGVRGETQYF.

Concerning this clonotype: With a much larger clone just one base away, this may be a read error. The chain recombines TRBV28 with TRBJ2-1, with 8 bases aligning to TRBD2. The CDR3 runs 15 residues. CDR1 and CDR2 (germline): MDHEN, SYDVKM. DNA for the CDR3: TGTGCCAGCATACGGGAGACTAGCGTCTACAATGAGCAGTCCTTC. Protein product: CASIRETSVYNEQSF.

Points on this clonotype: This may be a read error: a much more frequent sequence differs by one nucleotide. J is TRBJ1-2 and V is TRBV18; D remains ambiguous. The CDR3 covers 16 residues. The V and J ends lost 3 bases and 3 bases respectively, with 17 bases between them. In germline, CDR1 is KGHSH, CDR2 LQKENI. CDR3 loop: CASSPGSYPADYGYTF. The CDR3 coding sequence is TGTGCCAGCTCACCTGGCAGCTATCCTGCTGACTATGGCTACACCTTC.

This clonotype was picked up a small number of times. This chain connects TRBV27 to TRBJ2-7, with 8 bases lining up with TRBD1. CDR1 and CDR2 (germline): MNHEY, SMNVEV (reference sequence). The length of the CDR3 is 15 residues. The V gene end was trimmed by 6 bases and the J gene end by 1 base; junction bases not matched to a gene: 8. The CDR3 protein is CASRYAGTGSYEQYF. The CDR3 coding sequence is TGTGCCAGCAGATACGCCGGGACAGGATCCTACGAGCAGTACTTC.

This clonotype was detected ten times or more. V usage is TRBV11-2 and J usage is TRBJ2-5; D is uncertain. V gave up 5 bases and J gave up 2 bases, with 12 bases separating them. The germline CDR1 and CDR2 sequences are SGHAT and FQNNGV. The CDR3 consists of 14 residues. Here the CDR3 reads CASSPQDRQETQYF. CDR3 in DNA: TGTGCCAGCAGCCCCCAAGATAGGCAAGAGACCCAGTACTTC.

The table lists this clonotype with many counts. J is TRBJ1-1 and V is TRBV2, with D unresolved. Trimming cost V 0 bases and J 0 bases, with 11 bases left between them. The V gene's germline CDR1 is SNHLY and CDR2 FYNNEI. This CDR3 is 16 amino acids long. The CDR3 here is CASSEAPMGMNTEAFF. The CDR3 region has the DNA TGTGCCAGCAGTGAAGCCCCGATGGGAATGAACACTGAAGCTTTCTTT.

At least ten counts were recorded for this clonotype. This chain uses TRBV3-1 with TRBJ2-3, with 10 bases matching TRBD1. CDR1 LGHDT and CDR2 YNNKEL come from the germline V gene (reference sequence). J lost 4 bases, V lost 4 bases, and 8 bases had no gene match. CDR3 size: 16 residues. In DNA, the CDR3 is TGTGCCAGCAGCCTCAACCGGGACAGGGGACCAGATACGCAGTATTTT. Translated: CASSLNRDRGPDTQYF.

This clonotype was picked up a small number of times. This chain uses TRBV30 with TRBJ1-5, with TRBD1 identical over 12 bases. The V gene end was trimmed by 2 bases and the J gene end by 4 bases; junction bases not matched to a gene: 12. This CDR3 region has 18 residues. The V gene's germline CDR1 is GTSNPN and CDR2 SVGIG (reference sequence). The DNA of the CDR3 is TGTGCCTGGAGTTGGGACAGGGGGCCCGACTATCGTAATCAGCCCCAGCATTTT. Its protein product is CAWSWDRGPDYRNQPQHF.

In its sample, this clonotype was seen many times. The chain joins TRBV7-8 to TRBJ2-7, with TRBD1 matching 7 bases. With V trimmed by 1 base and J by 3 bases, 9 bases remained unmatched. CDR3 length equals 16 residues. The V gene's germline CDR1 is SGHVS and CDR2 FQNEAQ. The CDR3 sequence is CASSLVLAGGVYEQYF. Written as DNA, the CDR3 is TGTGCCAGCAGCTTAGTTTTGGCAGGGGGTGTCTACGAGCAGTACTTC.

This clonotype was seen only a few times. With only one base between it and a far larger clone, this is likely a read error. This chain connects TRBV11-2 to TRBJ2-3, with 9 bases lining up with TRBD2. The better agreement between TRBJ2-7 and the DNA end casts doubt on the J call. This CDR3 is 13 amino acids long. CDR1 and CDR2 (germline): SGHAT, FQNNGV. The CDR3 protein is CASNMGLALEQYF. The DNA for the CDR3 is TGTGCCAGCAACATGGGACTAGCACTTGAGCAGTACTTC.

The chain links TRBV9 to TRBJ2-5; no definite D call. The CDR3 is made up of 16 amino acids. V lost 3 bases and J 5 bases, leaving 20 bases between the germline ends. CDR1 and CDR2 from the germline V gene are SGDLS and YYNGEE. CDR3 sequence (DNA): TGTGCCAGCAGCGCCTCTAGTGGGTTTATGTCCGAGACCCAGTACTTC. Translated, it gives CASSASSGFMSETQYF.